The 19 T cell receptor beta chains in this list originate from one sample, sequenced in a study of cytomegalovirus exposure and HLA in healthy donors. Primers: 60 Vbeta forward and 13 Jbeta reverse. Assay: immunoSEQ multiplex PCR; the TCRdb copy retains only in-frame clones and omits some. The table has hundreds of thousands of clones, approximately 79% seen once. The sample consisted of PBMCs. These receptors were taken from a male donor in good health and CMV-seronegative.

The chain is built from TRBV5-1 and TRBJ1-4; possible D gene TRBD1, 5 bases. In germline, CDR1 is SGHRS, CDR2 YFSETQ. The V end was cut by 4 bases, the J end by 4 bases, with 11 bases between. This CDR3 region has 14 residues. Written as DNA, the CDR3 is TGCGCCAGCAGCCCCGGGGGGGGTAATGAAAAACTGTTTTTT. This translates into CASSPGGGNEKLFF.

This chain uses TRBV4-3 with TRBJ2-3; TRBD1 matches 9 bases. Unmatched junction bases numbered 24, after V lost 2 bases and J lost 12 bases. The V gene's germline CDR1 is LGHNA and CDR2 YSLEER. The CDR3 sequence is 19 residues long. The DNA for the CDR3 is TGCGCCAGCAGCCAAAAAAAGCCCCTTGGGACAGGGATGTTTAGGGTTCAGTATTTT. Protein sequence: CASSQKKPLGTGMFRVQYF.

The chain's CDR3 is CASSPTTGVREKLFF. CDR3 coding DNA: TGTGCCAGCAGTCCCACTACAGGGGTTCGGGAAAAACTGTTTTTT. The chain joins TRBV6-1 to TRBJ1-4; 7 bases map to TRBD1. Germline values: CDR1 MNHNS, CDR2 SASEGT. This CDR3 is built from 15 residues. With V trimmed by 5 bases and J by 8 bases, 11 bases remained unmatched.

The chain combines TRBV6-5 with TRBJ1-5, with D perhaps matching TRBD1 (6 bases). Trimming shortened V by 5 bases and J by 7 bases, and 12 bases separated the two germline ends. CDR3 length: 13 amino acids. CDR1 MNHEY and CDR2 SVGAGI come from the germline V gene. CDR3 in amino acids: CASSHREGQPQHF. DNA of the CDR3: TGTGCCAGCAGTCACAGGGAAGGACAGCCCCAGCATTTT.

V gene TRBV7-9 combines with J gene TRBJ1-4; TRBD1 matches 9 bases. Germline assignment: CDR1 SEHNR and CDR2 FQNEAQ (reference sequence). This CDR3 has 15 amino acids. The V and J ends lost 1 base and 8 bases, in that order; junction bases with no gene match: 5. As DNA, the CDR3 is TGTGCCAGCAGCTTAGGCGGACAGGGGACCGAAAAACTGTTTTTT. This sequence encodes CASSLGGQGTEKLFF.

This clone was counted only a few times. CDR3 nucleotides: TGTGCCAGCAGCTTTACCGGGACTAGCGGATCCCTCGGGGAGCAGTACTTC. Translating it yields CASSFTGTSGSLGEQYF. The chain combines TRBV7-2 with TRBJ2-7, with 11 bases lining up with TRBD2. Germline CDR1 and CDR2: SGHTA and FQGNSA. V was clipped by 3 bases and J by 7 bases; unmatched bases: 14. The CDR3 length is 17 residues.

V and J are TRBV6-5 and TRBJ1-2, with unresolved D. The CDR3 runs 12 residues. The V gene lost 5 bases and the J gene lost 7 bases, with 11 bases spanning the gap. The germline CDR1 and CDR2 sequences are MNHEY and SVGAGI. The CDR3 is CASSRPEGGYTF. The CDR3 DNA follows: TGTGCCAGCAGTAGGCCCGAGGGTGGCTACACCTTC.

V and J are TRBV19 and TRBJ1-1; D may be TRBD1 (5 bases). The CDR3 extends over 16 amino acids. V was cut by 0 bases and J by 1 base, with 12 bases left in between. Germline loops: CDR1 LNHDA, CDR2 SQIVND (reference sequence). This chain's CDR3 is CASSIDYGRENTEAFF. CDR3 nucleotides: TGTGCCAGTAGTATAGATTACGGCAGGGAGAACACTGAAGCTTTCTTT.

This clone appeared a single time. The chain employs TRBV7-2 and TRBJ2-3; D unclear. V was pared by 5 bases and J by 6 bases, with 6 bases between. This CDR3 region has 11 residues. Germline-derived CDR1 and CDR2 are SGHTA and FQGNSA. CDR3 bases: TGTGCCAGCAGCCCCCAGGATACGCAGTATTTT. This sequence encodes CASSPQDTQYF.

J is TRBJ2-5 and V is TRBV2; 7 nucleotides align to TRBD1. The J call is in doubt because the DNA end fits TRBJ2-7 better. The V gene's germline CDR1 is SNHLY and CDR2 FYNNEI. CDR3 size: 15 residues. The CDR3 DNA sequence: TGTGCCAGCAGTGGGGGACAGACCAACTCCTACGAGCAGTACTTC. Translating it yields CASSGGQTNSYEQYF.

This clone was detected only a few times. This chain links TRBV6-6 with TRBJ1-3; D is uncertain. V lost 7 bases and J lost 0, with 7 bases in between. The CDR3 runs to 13 residues. CDR1 and CDR2 (germline): MNHNY, SVGAGI (reference sequence). CDR3 protein: CASIPVSGNTIYF. The CDR3 nucleotides are TGTGCCAGCATTCCCGTCTCTGGAAACACCATATATTTT.

The chain joins TRBV13 to TRBJ2-2; a weak D match, TRBD2 (6 bases). V lost 5 bases and J lost 2, with 15 bases in between. The germline V gene encodes CDR1 PRHDT and CDR2 FYEKMQ (reference sequence). The CDR3 sequence is 16 residues long. The CDR3 region is CASSPFRGSNTGELFF. The CDR3 nucleotides read TGTGCCAGCAGCCCGTTCCGGGGGTCCAACACCGGGGAGCTGTTTTTT.

The genes are TRBV4-1 and TRBJ2-7, with a tentative D call TRBD1 (6 bases). CDR1 and CDR2 from the germline V gene are MGHRA and YSYEKL. The CDR3 is 17 amino acids. With 0 bases removed from V and 7 bases from J, the gap between germline ends came to 22 bases. CDR3 loop: CASSQDDRFPGVWEQYF. The CDR3, as DNA: TGCGCCAGCAGCCAAGATGATCGATTCCCAGGGGTTTGGGAGCAGTACTTC.

This chain links TRBV30 with TRBJ2-7; 10 bases match TRBD1. V was clipped by 2 bases and J by 4 bases; unmatched bases: 5. The CDR3 loop spans 14 amino acids. CDR1 is GTSNPN, CDR2 SVGIG, per germline (reference sequence). For the CDR3, the DNA is TGTGCCTGGAGTTGGGGACAGGGGATTTACGAGCAGTACTTC. Translating it yields CAWSWGQGIYEQYF.

The rearrangement uses TRBV6-1 and TRBJ2-7, with D tentatively TRBD2 (7 bases). Germline lookup yields CDR1 MNHNS and CDR2 SASEGT. The CDR3 totals 13 residues. Trimming removed 10 bases at V and 8 bases at J, with 21 bases between. This chain's CDR3 is CATRREGVNKQYF. The DNA of the CDR3 is TGTGCCACCAGGAGGGAGGGGGTCAACAAGCAGTACTTC.

CDR3 protein: CASSLMGGTGVSYEQYF. In DNA, the CDR3 is TGTGCCAGCAGCCTGATGGGTGGGACAGGGGTCTCCTACGAGCAGTACTTC. This rearrangement joins TRBV5-4 to TRBJ2-7, with TRBD1 identical over 10 bases. Germline V gene lookup returns CDR1 SGHNT and CDR2 YYREEE (reference sequence). V trimming: 4 bases; J trimming: 0 bases; junction bases outside the gene matches: 10. The CDR3 has 17 amino acids.

This clone appeared a few times. The rearrangement links TRBV7-9 to TRBJ2-5; 9 positions match TRBD1. The trim removed 3 bases at V and 11 bases at J, leaving 16 bases unmatched. The V gene's germline CDR1 is SEHNR and CDR2 FQNEAQ (reference sequence). The CDR3 loop spans 16 amino acids. CDR3 region: CASSFLSGTGTEEQYF. CDR3 DNA sequence: TGTGCCAGCAGCTTTCTATCCGGGACAGGGACTGAAGAGCAGTACTTC. The whole variable domain, remainder taken from reference TRBV7-9 and TRBJ2-5, is DTGVSQNPRHKITKRGQNVTFRCDPISEHNRLYWYRQTLGQGPEFLTYFQNEAQLEKSRLLSDRFSAERPKGSFSTLEIQRTEQGDSAMYLCASSFLSGTGTEEQYFGPGTRLLVL.

The V and J genes are TRBV29-1 and TRBJ2-5; 7 nucleotides line up with TRBD1. The DNA matches TRBJ2-7 better at its end, which makes the J call doubtful. From germline, CDR1 is SQVTM and CDR2 ANQGSEA. This CDR3 has 16 residues. The CDR3 coding sequence is TGCAGCGTCCTGAGCAGCTTGGGACAGAACCCCTACGAGCAGTACTTC. It encodes CSVLSSLGQNPYEQYF.

Notes on this clone: This specimen includes other DNA sequences encoding the same CDR3. This chain uses TRBV6-1 with TRBJ1-2, with D tentatively TRBD1 (6 bases). Germline V gives CDR1 MNHNS, CDR2 SASEGT. The CDR3 totals 13 residues. V was clipped by 6 bases and J by 2 bases, with 10 bases between them. The CDR3: CASSPQGNYGYTF. CDR3 coding DNA: TGTGCCAGCAGCCCACAGGGAAACTATGGCTACACCTTC.